One and the same sample provided the 31 T cell receptor beta chains below, sequenced in a study of long-term antiretroviral therapy in people with HIV. Survey level was the resolution at which the v3.0 immunoSEQ assay ran. Profiled with immunoSEQ multiplex PCR; TCRdb holds only in-frame clones, not every one. This sample has fewer than 40,000 clones, with about 94% found just once. The sample consisted of unsorted PBMCs, taken 5 to 5.5 years after starting antiretroviral therapy. These receptors were obtained from a woman in her 50s with HIV.

This clone was counted once. The chain employs TRBV27 and TRBJ1-1; D remains unclear. The CDR3 runs to 13 residues. Trimming removed 5 bases from V and 3 bases from J, with 10 bases in between. Germline V CDR1 and CDR2: MNHEY, SMNVEV (reference sequence). The CDR3 loop reads CASSMGLYTEAFF. The CDR3, as DNA: TGTGCCAGCAGTATGGGTCTGTACACTGAAGCTTTCTTT.

J is TRBJ2-3 and V is TRBV5-1, with D perhaps matching TRBD1 (6 bases). There are 15 residues in the CDR3. Germline V CDR1 and CDR2: SGHRS, YFSETQ. V was shortened by 0 bases and J by 4 bases, with 12 bases between the two germline ends. CDR3 in DNA: TGCGCCAGCAGCTTGGTGACTACAGGGTCAGATACGCAGTATTTT. Residues: CASSLVTTGSDTQYF.

CDR3 coding DNA: TGTGCCAGCCTGGCGAACAGGGAGGTCGCTGAAGCTTTCTTT. Amino acid sequence: CASLANREVAEAFF. V usage is TRBV7-3 and J usage is TRBJ1-1, with a tentative D call TRBD1 (6 bases). CDR1 is SGHTA and CDR2 is FQGTGA in the germline V gene. This CDR3 comprises 14 residues. The V end was cut by 8 bases, the J end by 6 bases, with 19 bases between.

The chain has TRBV21-1 and TRBJ2-7; the table's D call, TRBD1, was not checked against the DNA. TRBV21-1 is termed a pseudogene. The length of the CDR3 is 14 residues. The CDR3 spells CASSKWDNSYEQYF. The CDR3 DNA reads TGTGCCAGCAGCAAATGGGACAACTCCTACGAGCAGTACTTC.

The gene calls are TRBV6-5 and TRBJ2-7, with TRBD1 as a possible D gene (5 bases). Germline values: CDR1 MNHEY, CDR2 SVGAGI. With 0 bases removed from V and 4 bases from J, the gap between germline ends came to 13 bases. This CDR3 has 15 residues. CDR3 region: CASSYSTNKGYEQYF. Here the CDR3 DNA reads TGTGCCAGCAGTTACTCGACGAACAAGGGGTACGAGCAGTACTTC.

This chain joins TRBV10-1 and TRBJ1-2, with D possibly TRBD1 on 6 matching bases. V lost 4 bases and J 8 bases, leaving 20 bases between the germline ends. CDR1 and CDR2 from the germline V gene are WNHNN and SYGVQD (reference sequence). The CDR3 consists of 15 residues. CDR3 residues: CASSAIYEGGGGYTF. DNA for the CDR3: TGCGCCAGCAGTGCTATATATGAAGGGGGTGGAGGCTACACCTTC.

This clone has a handful of counts. The rearrangement joins TRBV2 to TRBJ1-2, with D maybe TRBD1 (5 bases). Germline CDR1 is SNHLY and CDR2 is FYNNEI. The CDR3 totals 17 residues. V lost 7 bases, J lost 4 bases, and 25 bases lay in between. Written as DNA, the CDR3 is TGTGCCAGCAATTACTTGAAGACAGTCACCGGGCTCTATGGCTACACCTTC. Translating gives CASNYLKTVTGLYGYTF.

The genes are TRBV9 and TRBJ1-4; no clear D gene. The CDR3 spans 16 residues. The germline V gene has CDR1 SGDLS and CDR2 YYNGEE. The V and J ends lost 4 bases and 0 bases respectively, with 13 bases between them. The CDR3 loop is CASSSRGGATNEKLFF. The CDR3 DNA sequence: TGTGCCAGCAGCTCCCGGGGTGGGGCAACTAATGAAAAACTGTTTTTT.

The chain uses TRBV2 and TRBJ1-1, with a weak D call TRBD1 (5 bases). CDR1 SNHLY and CDR2 FYNNEI come from the germline V gene. V dropped 5 bases and J dropped 4 bases, with 11 bases sitting between them. The CDR3 extends over 13 amino acids. CDR3 coding DNA: TGTGCCAGCAGTATTACAGGTAGCACTGAAGCTTTCTTT. Translated: CASSITGSTEAFF. Using reference TRBV2 and TRBJ1-1 for the parts outside the CDR3, the full variable domain is EPEVTQTPSHQVTQMGQEVILRCVPISNHLYFYWYRQILGQKVEFLVSFYNNEISEKSEIFDDQFSVERPDGSNFTLKIRSTKLEDSAMYFCASSITGSTEAFFGQGTRLTVV.

The chain employs TRBV30 and TRBJ2-2; TRBD2 matches at 9 bases. Germline CDR1 and CDR2: GTSNPN and SVGIG (reference sequence). The CDR3 extends over 15 amino acids. With V trimmed by 0 bases and J by 4 bases, 3 bases remained unmatched. The CDR3 region is CAWSVVAGATGELFF. In DNA, the CDR3 is TGTGCCTGGAGTGTGGTAGCGGGGGCCACCGGGGAGCTGTTTTTT.

The chain couples TRBV19 to TRBJ1-3; D unresolved. This CDR3 has 16 amino acids. V was cut by 1 base and J by 7 bases, with 17 bases left in between. Per germline, CDR1 LNHDA and CDR2 SQIVND (reference sequence). The CDR3: CASSIALQGTGNTIYF. The CDR3 DNA is TGTGCCAGTAGTATAGCCCTGCAAGGTACGGGGAACACCATATATTTT. The full variable domain, its missing parts supplied by reference TRBV19 and TRBJ1-3, is DGGITQSPKYLFRKEGQNVTLSCEQNLNHDAMYWYRQDPGQGLRLIYYSQIVNDFQKGDIAEGYSVSREKKESFPLTVTSAQKNPTAFYLCASSIALQGTGNTIYFGEGSWLTVV.

J is TRBJ2-5 and V is TRBV6-5; D might be TRBD2 (7 bases). This CDR3 is 15 amino acids long. From germline, CDR1 is MNHEY and CDR2 SVGAGI. Trimming took off 2 bases at V and 7 bases at J, with 17 bases between the two ends. The chain's CDR3 is CASSYASPGEGTQYF. In DNA, the CDR3 is TGTGCCAGCAGTTACGCGTCCCCAGGGGAGGGGACCCAGTACTTC.

V and J are TRBV6-1 and TRBJ2-1, with TRBD2 matching over 11 bases. The CDR3 sequence is 15 residues long. Losses at the gene ends were 7 bases for V and 3 bases for J; bases not matched to a gene: 5. CDR1 is MNHNS, CDR2 SASEGT, per germline. The CDR3 loop is CASNLGLAGYNEQFF. In DNA, the CDR3 is TGTGCCAGCAATCTAGGACTAGCGGGCTACAATGAGCAGTTCTTC.

This clone qualifies as medium-sized. This chain links TRBV9 with TRBJ2-2; the match to TRBD1 covers 7 bases. Germline V CDR1 and CDR2: SGDLS, YYNGEE. This CDR3 is 12 amino acids long. V shed 5 bases, J shed 7 bases, and the junction held 2 bases outside the gene matches. The CDR3 nucleotides read TGTGCCAGCAGGACAGGGAACGGGGAGCTGTTTTTT. Translation gives CASRTGNGELFF.

The gene calls are TRBV9 and TRBJ2-3; D call uncertain. This CDR3 spans 18 amino acids. Trimming took 1 base from V and 0 from J, leaving 18 bases between them. CDR1 is SGDLS and CDR2 is YYNGEE in the germline V gene. The CDR3 nucleotides are TGTGCCAGCAGCGTATGGGCGACATCTTTTACTAGCACAGATACGCAGTATTTT. It encodes CASSVWATSFTSTDTQYF.

This chain links TRBV7-2 with TRBJ2-5, with 9 bases that match TRBD2. Germline CDR1 SGHTA, CDR2 FQGNSA. The CDR3 runs 14 residues. Trimming at V came to 4 bases and at J to 5 bases, leaving 5 bases not matched to a gene. CDR3 sequence reads: CASSSGLAWETQYF. The CDR3 nucleotides are TGTGCCAGCAGCTCCGGACTAGCGTGGGAGACCCAGTACTTC.

The chain uses TRBV5-4 and TRBJ1-2; TRBD1 matches 7 bases. The junction had 11 bases not matched to a gene; V was cut back by 5 bases and J by 4 bases. The CDR3 has 15 amino acids. Germline CDR1 is SGHNT and CDR2 is YYREEE (reference sequence). In nucleotides, the CDR3 is TGTGCCAGCAGTCCAAAGACAGGGTTCGCCTATGGCTACACCTTC. Protein product: CASSPKTGFAYGYTF. The full variable domain, rest sourced from reference TRBV5-4 and TRBJ1-2, is ETGVTQSPTHLIKTRGQQVTLRCSSQSGHNTVSWYQQALGQGPQFIFQYYREEENGRGNFPPRFSGLQFPNYSSELNVNALELDDSALYLCASSPKTGFAYGYTFGSGTRLTVV.

This chain connects TRBV5-1 to TRBJ2-5, with 9 bases aligning to TRBD1. With V trimmed by 4 bases and J by 5 bases, 6 bases remained unmatched. Germline V gene sequence: CDR1 SGHRS, CDR2 YFSETQ. This CDR3 comprises 14 residues. CDR3 coding DNA: TGCGCCAGCAGCCCCGGGACAGGGCAGGAGACCCAGTACTTC. Amino acids: CASSPGTGQETQYF.

This clone turned up a few times. This chain links TRBV5-1 with TRBJ2-7; TRBD2 matches 11 bases. The CDR3 spans 15 residues. Germline CDR1 is SGHRS and CDR2 is YFSETQ. The J segment lost 2 bases and the V segment lost 4 bases, leaving 5 bases of the junction unmatched. The CDR3 sequence: CASSPGTSGTYEQYF. In DNA form, the CDR3 reads TGCGCCAGCAGCCCTGGGACTAGCGGAACCTACGAGCAGTACTTC.

This rearrangement joins TRBV7-8 to TRBJ2-5; 10 bases fit TRBD1. This CDR3 contains 15 residues. J gave up 4 bases and V 5 bases, and 7 bases lay outside the gene matches. The germline CDR1 and CDR2 sequences are SGHVS and FQNEAQ. The DNA for the CDR3 is TGTGCCAGCAGCCGGGACAGGGGAAGAGGAGAGACCCAGTACTTC. It translates to CASSRDRGRGETQYF.

The chain employs TRBV7-2 and TRBJ1-1; D is unresolved. The CDR3 contains 15 residues. V was cut by 2 bases and J by 1 base, with 11 bases left in between. Germline V gives CDR1 SGHTA, CDR2 FQGNSA. In DNA form, the CDR3 reads TGTGCCAGCAGCTTAACAATTCGGCAGAACACTGAAGCTTTCTTT. Translating gives CASSLTIRQNTEAFF.

This clone was observed a single time. CDR3 in DNA: TGTGCCAGCTCACCCCAGGACAGCTCTGGAAACACCATATATTTT. It specifies CASSPQDSSGNTIYF. The chain links TRBV18 to TRBJ1-3, with D possibly being TRBD1 (6 bases). CDR1 KGHSH and CDR2 LQKENI come from the germline V gene. The V end lost 3 bases, the J end lost 0 bases, and 9 bases lay between the germline ends. The CDR3 extends over 15 amino acids.

The chain combines TRBV6-6 with TRBJ1-3; TRBD1 aligns across 11 bases. There are 15 residues in the CDR3. V gave up 4 bases and J gave up 4 bases; unmatched junction bases: 3. Germline assignment: CDR1 MNHNY and CDR2 SVGAGI (reference sequence). CDR3 residues: CASSSGQGEGNTIYF. DNA of the CDR3: TGTGCCAGCAGTTCGGGACAGGGGGAAGGAAACACCATATATTTT.

This chain uses TRBV6-6 with TRBJ2-5; D could derive from TRBD1 or TRBD2 (5 bases each). Trimming took off 2 bases at V and 2 bases at J, with 12 bases between the two ends. This CDR3 has 15 residues. The germline gives CDR1 MNHNY, CDR2 SVGAGI (reference sequence). CDR3 DNA: TGTGCCAGCAGTTACGGGGGATGGGGTCAAGAGACCCAGTACTTC. It is translated as CASSYGGWGQETQYF.

V and J are TRBV29-1 and TRBJ2-2; D perhaps matches TRBD1 (5 bases). Deletions cut 6 bases from V and 2 bases from J, with 19 bases between. In germline, CDR1 is SQVTM, CDR2 ANQGSEA. The CDR3 consists of 16 residues. CDR3 sequence: CSVASLKGQNTGELFF. The CDR3 DNA sequence: TGCAGCGTCGCCTCCCTGAAAGGACAAAACACCGGGGAGCTGTTTTTT.

The V gene is TRBV6-1, the J gene TRBJ2-7; the D is unclear. V lost 2 bases and J lost 4, with 6 bases in between. CDR3 length equals 12 residues. The germline gives CDR1 MNHNS, CDR2 SASEGT. Here the CDR3 reads CASSEWQYEQYF. DNA for the CDR3: TGTGCCAGCAGTGAATGGCAGTACGAGCAGTACTTC.

The chain combines TRBV7-3 with TRBJ1-6; D remains unclear. Germline V gives CDR1 SGHTA, CDR2 FQGTGA. There are 14 residues in the CDR3. Trimming cost V 3 bases and J 6 bases, with 9 bases left between them. For the CDR3, the DNA is TGTGCCAGCAGCTTCGGGCAGCGTAATTCACCCCTCCACTTT. Protein: CASSFGQRNSPLHF.

The chain joins TRBV5-5 to TRBJ1-5, with D possibly being TRBD1 (6 bases). V lost 3 bases and J 0 bases, leaving 10 bases between the germline ends. The CDR3 totals 15 residues. The V gene's germline CDR1 is SGHKS and CDR2 YYEKEE (reference sequence). The CDR3 DNA reads TGTGCCAGCAGCTACGGACAGTATAGCAATCAGCCCCAGCATTTT. This codes for CASSYGQYSNQPQHF.

The chain joins TRBV9 to TRBJ2-5; maybe TRBD2 (6 bases). The germline gives CDR1 SGDLS, CDR2 YYNGEE. Trimming took 3 bases from V and 5 from J, leaving 17 bases between them. This CDR3 has 15 amino acids. Here the CDR3 reads CASSAGLPKGETQYF. The CDR3 DNA is TGTGCCAGCAGCGCGGGACTCCCGAAGGGCGAGACCCAGTACTTC. The whole variable domain, remainder taken from reference TRBV9 and TRBJ2-5, is DSGVTQTPKHLITATGQRVTLRCSPRSGDLSVYWYQQSLDQGLQFLIQYYNGEERAKGNILERFSAQQFPDLHSELNLSSLELGDSALYFCASSAGLPKGETQYFGPGTRLLVL.

The rearrangement joins TRBV7-2 to TRBJ2-5, with 12 bases that match TRBD2. CDR3 size: 16 residues. J gave up 4 bases and V 5 bases, and 8 bases lay outside the gene matches. CDR1 is SGHTA, CDR2 FQGNSA, per germline. The CDR3 DNA is TGTGCCAGCAGCCCCGACCTAGCGGGGGGGAGAGAGACCCAGTACTTC. Protein sequence: CASSPDLAGGRETQYF.

This sequence joins TRBV9 and TRBJ1-1; D is ambiguous. The germline gives CDR1 SGDLS, CDR2 YYNGEE. The CDR3 extends over 15 amino acids. V lost 0 bases and J 0 bases, leaving 9 bases between the germline ends. CDR3 nucleotides: TGTGCCAGCAGCGTAGGGCAGTCCTTGAACACTGAAGCTTTCTTT. Translating it yields CASSVGQSLNTEAFF.